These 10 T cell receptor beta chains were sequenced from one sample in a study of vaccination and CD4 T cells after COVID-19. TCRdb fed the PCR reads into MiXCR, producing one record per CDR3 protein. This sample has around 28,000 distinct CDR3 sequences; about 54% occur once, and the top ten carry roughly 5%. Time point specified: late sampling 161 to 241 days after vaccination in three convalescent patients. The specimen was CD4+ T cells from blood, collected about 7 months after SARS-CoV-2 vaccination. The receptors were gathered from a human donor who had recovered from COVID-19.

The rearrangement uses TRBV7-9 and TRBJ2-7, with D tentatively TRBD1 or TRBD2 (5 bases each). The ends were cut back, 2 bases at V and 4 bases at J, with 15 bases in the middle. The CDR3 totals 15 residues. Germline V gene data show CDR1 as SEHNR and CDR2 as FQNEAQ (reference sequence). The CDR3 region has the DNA TGTGCCAGCAGCTTAACTCGGGACGCATCGTACGAGCAGTACTTC. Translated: CASSLTRDASYEQYF.

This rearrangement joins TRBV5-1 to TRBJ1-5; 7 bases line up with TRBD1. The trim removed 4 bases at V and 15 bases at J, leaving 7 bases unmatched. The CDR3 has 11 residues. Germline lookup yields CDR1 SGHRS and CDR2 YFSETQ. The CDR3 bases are TGCGCCAGCAGCCTGGACAGGTTCGGGCATTTT. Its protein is CASSLDRFGHF. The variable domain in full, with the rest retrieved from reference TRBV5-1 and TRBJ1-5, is KAGVTQTPRYLIKTRGQQVTLSCSPISGHRSVSWYQQTPGQGLQFLFEYFSETQRNKGNFPGRFSGRQFSNSRSEMNVSTLELGDSALYLCASSLDRFGHFGDGTRLSIL.

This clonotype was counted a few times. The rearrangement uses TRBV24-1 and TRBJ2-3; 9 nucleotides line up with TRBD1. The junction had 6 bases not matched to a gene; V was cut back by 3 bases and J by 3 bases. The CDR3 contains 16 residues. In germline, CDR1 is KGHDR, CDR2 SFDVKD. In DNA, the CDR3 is TGTGCCACCAGTGATCTGGGACAGGGAGGGACAGATACGCAGTATTTT. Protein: CATSDLGQGGTDTQYF.

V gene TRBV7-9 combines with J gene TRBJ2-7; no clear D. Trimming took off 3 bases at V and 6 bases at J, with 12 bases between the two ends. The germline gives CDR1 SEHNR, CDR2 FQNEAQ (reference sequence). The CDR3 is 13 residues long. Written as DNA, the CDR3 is TGTGCCAGCAGCTTTGATTCCCGGCTCGAGCAGTACTTC. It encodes CASSFDSRLEQYF.

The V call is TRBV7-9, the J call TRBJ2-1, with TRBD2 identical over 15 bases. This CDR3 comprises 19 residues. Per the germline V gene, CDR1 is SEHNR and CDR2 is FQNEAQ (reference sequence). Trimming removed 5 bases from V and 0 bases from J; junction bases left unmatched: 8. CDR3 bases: TGTGCCAGCAGCCGAGGGACTAGCGGGAGGTCAAGCTCCTACAATGAGCAGTTCTTC. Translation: CASSRGTSGRSSSYNEQFF.

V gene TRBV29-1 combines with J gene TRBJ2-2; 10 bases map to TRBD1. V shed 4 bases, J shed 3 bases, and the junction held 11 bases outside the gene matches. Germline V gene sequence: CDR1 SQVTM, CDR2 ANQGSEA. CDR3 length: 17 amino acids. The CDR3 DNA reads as TGCAGCGTTGCGGGTTACACCGGGACAGGGGACACCGGGGAGCTGTTTTTT. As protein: CSVAGYTGTGDTGELFF.

CDR3 amino acids: CASSFGLAGPNTGELFF. DNA of the CDR3: TGTGCCAGCAGCTTCGGACTAGCGGGTCCAAACACCGGGGAGCTGTTTTTT. The chain couples TRBV7-3 to TRBJ2-2; 11 positions agree with TRBD2. The junction had 5 bases not matched to a gene; V was cut back by 3 bases and J by 2 bases. Germline V gene sequence: CDR1 SGHTA, CDR2 FQGTGA. The CDR3 contains 17 residues.

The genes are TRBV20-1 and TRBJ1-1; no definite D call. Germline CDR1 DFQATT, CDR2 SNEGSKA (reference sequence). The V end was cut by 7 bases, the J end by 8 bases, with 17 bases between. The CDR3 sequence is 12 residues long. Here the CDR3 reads CSVSGPALEAFF. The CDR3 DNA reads TGCAGTGTTAGCGGGCCGGCGTTAGAAGCTTTCTTT.

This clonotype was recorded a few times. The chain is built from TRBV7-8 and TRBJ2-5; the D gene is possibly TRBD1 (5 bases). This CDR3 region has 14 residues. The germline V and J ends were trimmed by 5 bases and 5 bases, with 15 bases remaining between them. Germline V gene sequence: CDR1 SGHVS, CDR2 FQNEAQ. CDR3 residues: CASSPRIRQETQYF. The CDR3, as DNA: TGTGCCAGCAGCCCGCGGATTAGACAGGAGACCCAGTACTTC.

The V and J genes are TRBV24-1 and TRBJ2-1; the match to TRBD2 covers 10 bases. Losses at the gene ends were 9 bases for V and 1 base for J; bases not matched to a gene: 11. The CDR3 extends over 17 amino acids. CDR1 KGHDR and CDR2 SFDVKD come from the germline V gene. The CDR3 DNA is TGTGCCACCTCCGGGGCCCTAGCGGGAGAATCCTACAATGAGCAGTTCTTC. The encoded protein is CATSGALAGESYNEQFF.